These T cell receptor beta chains were read from a single sample in a study of T-cell memory formation after mild COVID-19. TCRdb fed the 5' RACE reads into MiXCR, producing one record per CDR3 protein. The data contain 250,000 to 300,000 distinct CDR3 sequences, about 15% of them singletons. Sequences were obtained from PBMCs or a T cell subset sorted from them (not recorded which). These receptors were obtained from a man between 18 and 35 years old who had mild COVID-19 (a few samples of this study predate the infection). Cell type and time point are not known. CDR3s include the opening cysteine and the closing phenylalanine or tryptophan. The order of the fields is D gene, J gene, clone size, V gene, CDR3 DNA, CDR3 protein. D genes are given only for firm matches. Some rows have no size entry. The others give once, few or many, or a class for an expanded clone.

- TRBJ1-1 few TRBV27 TGTGCCAGCAGTTCCCGGACGGACGGGAAGGCTGAAGCTTTCTTT CASSSRTDGKAEAFF
TRBD1 TRBJ1-4 - TRBV5-6 TGTGCCAGCAGCGGGACAGGGGAATGGGTCGAAAAACTGTTTTTT CASSGTGEWVEKLFF
- TRBJ1-3 few TRBV7-6 TGTGCCAGCAGCTTATTAATTCCAGGGACTGGAAACACCATATATTTT CASSLLIPGTGNTIYF
- TRBJ2-5 - TRBV5-1 TGCGCCAGCAGGGCGCTCCCCGGCGGGGAGACCCAGTACTTC CASRALPGGETQYF
- TRBJ2-2 few TRBV5-5 TGTGCCAGCAGTATGGGGGCGAACACCGGGGAGCTGTTTTTT CASSMGANTGELFF
- TRBJ2-3 many TRBV6-5 TGTGCCAGCAGTTATGCAAGGGATACGCAGTATTTT CASSYARDTQYF
TRBD2 TRBJ2-5 - TRBV20-1 TGCAGTGCTAGAGGGGTTGGGGAGCGGGGGGGCGCAGAGACCCAGTACTTC CSARGVGERGGAETQYF
TRBD2 TRBJ2-1 - TRBV9 TGTGCCAGCAGCGGGGATAGCGGGGGGCCGCTTTACAATGAGCAGTTCTTC CASSGDSGGPLYNEQFF
- TRBJ1-1 few TRBV7-6 TGTGCCAGCAGCTGGGGACCGACCTCGGGAGCTTTCTTT CASSWGPTSGAFF
- TRBJ2-2 - TRBV7-2 TGTGCCAGCAGCTTAGAGGTCCGCAGGAACACCGGGGAGCTGTTTTTT CASSLEVRRNTGELFF
TRBD1 TRBJ1-2 few TRBV9 TGTGCCAGCAGCGCGGGACAGTATGGCTACACCTTC CASSAGQYGYTF
- TRBJ2-5 - TRBV12-3/TRBV12-4 TGTGCCAGCAGTTTATTTTCTGTGCGGCAAGAGACCCAGTACTTC CASSLFSVRQETQYF
TRBD1 TRBJ2-2 few TRBV12-3/TRBV12-4 TGTGCCAGCAGGAACCGGGACAGGTTTACCGGGGAGCTGTTTTTT CASRNRDRFTGELFF
- TRBJ2-3 many TRBV5-4 TGTGCCAGCAGCCACGACAATAGCGGTCTAGATACGCAGTATTTT CASSHDNSGLDTQYF
- TRBJ2-5 many TRBV7-9 TGTGCCAGCAGCTGGACACAAGAGACCCAGTACTTC CASSWTQETQYF
- TRBJ1-5 many TRBV4-2 TGTGCCAGCAGCCAAGATGGGGCGGCAAGGCAGCCCCAGCATTTT CASSQDGAARQPQHF
TRBD1 TRBJ2-4 - TRBV7-9 TGTGCCAGCAGCCCGCCCGGGACAGGAGAAAACATTCAGTACTTC CASSPPGTGENIQYF
- TRBJ2-3 many TRBV5-1 TGCGCCAGCAGCTTGGCCCGGGCTAGCACAGATACGCAGTATTTT CASSLARASTDTQYF
TRBD1 TRBJ2-5 few TRBV6-2/TRBV6-3 TGTGCCAGCAGCACCAGACAGGGGCGGACAGAGACCCAGTACTTC CASSTRQGRTETQYF
TRBD1 TRBJ1-4 - TRBV29-1 TGCAGCGTTGAGAGGACAGGGAATACCGGACTGTTTTTT CSVERTGNTGLFF
- TRBJ2-3 - TRBV20-1 TGCAGTGCCGCCCCCCGGGTAGGGATAGCGGATACGCAGTATTTT CSAAPRVGIADTQYF
TRBD1 TRBJ1-1 many TRBV4-3 TGCGCCAGCAGCCTAGGACAGGCTGAAGCTTTCTTT CASSLGQAEAFF
TRBD1 TRBJ2-2 many TRBV5-1 TGCGCCAGCAGCTTGGCAGGACAGGGTAACACCGGGGAGCTGTTTTTT CASSLAGQGNTGELFF
- TRBJ2-7 many TRBV7-9 TGTGCCAGCAGCCGCCTTGGGGATCGCTCCTACGAGCAGTACTTC CASSRLGDRSYEQYF
- TRBJ1-1 - TRBV12-3/TRBV12-4 TGTGCCAGCCTGCTAATTGGAGACACTGAAGCTTTCTTT CASLLIGDTEAFF
- TRBJ1-1 few TRBV2 TGTGCCAGCAGTGATAGAGTAGGGAGTGAAGCTTTCTTT CASSDRVGSEAFF
- TRBJ2-2 few TRBV5-1 TGCGCCAGCGGCGGGAACGCGAACACCGGGGAGCTGTTTTTT CASGGNANTGELFF
- TRBJ2-7 few TRBV7-2 TGTGCCAGCAGCTTAGGTTGGGCCTACGAGCAGTACTTC CASSLGWAYEQYF
- TRBJ2-7 few TRBV18 TGTGCCAGCTCACTACGGGACGGTTACGAGCAGTACTTC CASSLRDGYEQYF
- TRBJ1-6 - TRBV6-1 TGTGCCAGCAGTGAACGACCACAGGGTTATTCACCCCTCCACTTT CASSERPQGYSPLHF
- TRBJ1-4 - TRBV7-9 TGTGCCAGCGGGCGGAGTGAAAAACTGTTTTTT CASGRSEKLFF
- TRBJ1-1 - TRBV20-1 TGCAGTGCTACCTTCGGCGTGAACACTGAAGCTTTCTTT CSATFGVNTEAFF
- TRBJ1-1 - TRBV5-1 TGCGCCAGCAGCCCTGGTTGGGCAATGAACACTGAAGCTTTCTTT CASSPGWAMNTEAFF
TRBD1 TRBJ2-2 - TRBV10-2 TGCGCCAGCAGCTCACAGGGGGAAGTCGGGGAGCTGTTTTTT CASSSQGEVGELFF
- TRBJ1-2 many TRBV7-2 TGTGCCAGCCCAGGGGTGGGGGGCTACACCTTC CASPGVGGYTF
TRBD2 TRBJ2-1 - TRBV3-1 TGTGCCAGCAGCCAAGATCCGCGGGGGATGGGAAATGAGCAGTTCTTC CASSQDPRGMGNEQFF